A selection of T cell receptor beta chains follows, all from one sample in a study of long-term antiretroviral therapy in people with HIV. The repertoire was sequenced with immunoSEQ multiplex PCR; TCRdb's copy has only in-frame clones and lacks some. The top ten clones hold about 9.1% of a sample with nearly 25,000 clones, 79% of them seen once. The sequencing here drew on unsorted PBMCs, taken 1.2 years after starting antiretroviral therapy. The origin of the receptors is a woman aged 40 to 50 with HIV. Both conserved end residues are part of each CDR3. A D gene is named only where the DNA matches it firmly. Size values are once, few and many counts, or a class for expanded clones, and some rows have none.

v_call: TRBV25-1
cdr3_length: 13
clone_size: .
j_call: TRBJ1-2
d_call: TRBD1
cdr3_nt: TGTGCCAGCAGTGTACAGGGGTCCTATGGCTACACCTTC
cdr3_aa: CASSVQGSYGYTF

v_call: TRBV5-4
cdr3_length: 16
clone_size: .
j_call: TRBJ2-2
d_call: TRBD2
cdr3_nt: TGTGCCAGCAGCTCAGGACTAGCCAATAGTGTCGGGGAGCTGTTTTTT
cdr3_aa: CASSSGLANSVGELFF

v_call: TRBV7-8
cdr3_length: 17
clone_size: .
j_call: TRBJ2-5
d_call: TRBD2
cdr3_nt: TGTGCCAGCAGCTTAGCGATATTAGCGGGAGGGCAAGAGACCCAGTACTTC
cdr3_aa: CASSLAILAGGQETQYF

v_call: TRBV6-6
cdr3_length: 13
clone_size: .
j_call: TRBJ2-7
d_call: .
cdr3_nt: TGTGCCAGCAGTTACTCAGGAAAAAACGAGCAGTACTTC
cdr3_aa: CASSYSGKNEQYF

v_call: TRBV5-1
cdr3_length: 15
clone_size: medium-sized
j_call: TRBJ2-5
d_call: TRBD1
cdr3_nt: TGCGCCAGCAGCTTGGTTGGGACAGCGAGGGAGACCCAGTACTTC
cdr3_aa: CASSLVGTARETQYF

v_call: TRBV25-1
cdr3_length: 14
clone_size: .
j_call: TRBJ2-7
d_call: .
cdr3_nt: TGTGCCAGCAGTGAATATTCCGAGAGCTACGAGCAGTACTTC
cdr3_aa: CASSEYSESYEQYF

v_call: TRBV6-1
cdr3_length: 15
clone_size: .
j_call: TRBJ2-5
d_call: TRBD2
cdr3_nt: TGTGCCAGCAGACTCATTCTAGCGGGAGGAGAGACCCAGTACTTC
cdr3_aa: CASRLILAGGETQYF

v_call: TRBV7-2
cdr3_length: 15
clone_size: .
j_call: TRBJ2-5
d_call: TRBD2
cdr3_nt: TGTGCCAGCAGCTTAGGCGGAGCGGGAGGAGAGACCCAGTACTTC
cdr3_aa: CASSLGGAGGETQYF

v_call: TRBV10-2
cdr3_length: 14
clone_size: .
j_call: TRBJ1-2
d_call: TRBD1
cdr3_nt: TGCGCCAGCAGTGAGGGGACAGGGCTCTATGGCTACACCTTC
cdr3_aa: CASSEGTGLYGYTF

v_call: TRBV6-5
cdr3_length: 15
clone_size: .
j_call: TRBJ1-3
d_call: .
cdr3_nt: TGTGCCAGCAGTTACGGGCTTCCTTCTGGAAACACCATATATTTT
cdr3_aa: CASSYGLPSGNTIYF

v_call: TRBV5-1
cdr3_length: 16
clone_size: .
j_call: TRBJ1-2
d_call: .
cdr3_nt: TGCGCCAGCAGCTTGGATATTAGTGATACTAACTATGGCTACACCTTC
cdr3_aa: CASSLDISDTNYGYTF

v_call: TRBV2
cdr3_length: 14
clone_size: .
j_call: TRBJ1-1
d_call: TRBD1
cdr3_nt: TGTGCCAGCCTCCTCGGGACAGGGACGACTGAAGCTTTCTTT
cdr3_aa: CASLLGTGTTEAFF

v_call: TRBV9
cdr3_length: 16
clone_size: .
j_call: TRBJ2-5
d_call: TRBD2
cdr3_nt: TGTGCCAGCAGCGCCGGGACTAGCGGGTACCAAGAGACCCAGTACTTC
cdr3_aa: CASSAGTSGYQETQYF

v_call: TRBV29-1
cdr3_length: 9
clone_size: .
j_call: TRBJ1-2
d_call: .
cdr3_nt: TGCAGCGTTTTTGATGGCTACACCTTC
cdr3_aa: CSVFDGYTF

v_call: TRBV29-1
cdr3_length: 14
clone_size: once
j_call: TRBJ2-3
d_call: .
cdr3_nt: TGCAGCGTTCCCAGGGGTTCAGGCACAGATACGCAGTATTTT
cdr3_aa: CSVPRGSGTDTQYF

v_call: TRBV18
cdr3_length: 12
clone_size: few
j_call: TRBJ2-7
d_call: .
cdr3_nt: TGTGCCAGCTCCCAAGGCCCCTACGAGCAGTACTTC
cdr3_aa: CASSQGPYEQYF

v_call: TRBV5-4
cdr3_length: 12
clone_size: .
j_call: TRBJ2-3
d_call: .
cdr3_nt: TGTGCCAGCAGCCCGGAGACAGATACGCAGTATTTT
cdr3_aa: CASSPETDTQYF

v_call: TRBV6-1
cdr3_length: 13
clone_size: .
j_call: TRBJ2-5
d_call: .
cdr3_nt: TGTGCCAGCAGTGTGGGAGGCGGAGAGACCCAGTACTTC
cdr3_aa: CASSVGGGETQYF

v_call: TRBV5-1
cdr3_length: 15
clone_size: .
j_call: TRBJ2-1
d_call: .
cdr3_nt: TGCGCCAGCAGCTTGGTAGGGACCGTATACAATGAGCAGTTCTTC
cdr3_aa: CASSLVGTVYNEQFF

v_call: TRBV19
cdr3_length: 14
clone_size: .
j_call: TRBJ1-4
d_call: TRBD1
cdr3_nt: TGTGCCAGTAGTATTTGGACAGGGGGGGAAAAACTGTTTTTT
cdr3_aa: CASSIWTGGEKLFF

v_call: TRBV4-2
cdr3_length: 14
clone_size: .
j_call: TRBJ1-2
d_call: .
cdr3_nt: TGTGCCAGCAGCCACCGCCCAGGGGCGTATGGCTACACCTTC
cdr3_aa: CASSHRPGAYGYTF

v_call: TRBV10-3
cdr3_length: 15
clone_size: .
j_call: TRBJ2-3
d_call: .
cdr3_nt: TGTGCCATCAGTGACGGTAGAGGGGGGGCAGATACGCAGTATTTT
cdr3_aa: CAISDGRGGADTQYF

v_call: TRBV5-1
cdr3_length: 15
clone_size: .
j_call: TRBJ1-1
d_call: TRBD1
cdr3_nt: TGCGCCAGCAGCTTGACAGGGGGATCGGGCACTGAAGCTTTCTTT
cdr3_aa: CASSLTGGSGTEAFF

v_call: TRBV7-9
cdr3_length: 15
clone_size: few
j_call: TRBJ2-7
d_call: TRBD1
cdr3_nt: TGTGCCAGCAGTTATACCGGGACAGGCGTCGGCGAGCAGTACTTC
cdr3_aa: CASSYTGTGVGEQYF

v_call: TRBV7-2
cdr3_length: 14
clone_size: .
j_call: TRBJ1-1
d_call: .
cdr3_nt: TGTGCCAGCAGCTTAAATGCAGGGGCCACTGAAGCTTTCTTT
cdr3_aa: CASSLNAGATEAFF

v_call: TRBV5-1
cdr3_length: 13
clone_size: .
j_call: TRBJ1-1
d_call: .
cdr3_nt: TGCGCCAGCAGCTTGGGATTGAACACTGAAGCTTTCTTT
cdr3_aa: CASSLGLNTEAFF

v_call: TRBV29-1
cdr3_length: 13
clone_size: .
j_call: TRBJ1-1
d_call: .
cdr3_nt: TGCAGCGCCATCCAGGTAGGGAACACTGAAGCTTTCTTT
cdr3_aa: CSAIQVGNTEAFF

v_call: TRBV7-8
cdr3_length: 15
clone_size: .
j_call: TRBJ2-2
d_call: .
cdr3_nt: TGTGCCAGCAGCTTAGCGGGAGGCGTTAGGGGGGAGCTGTTTTTT
cdr3_aa: CASSLAGGVRGELFF

v_call: TRBV28
cdr3_length: 16
clone_size: .
j_call: TRBJ1-1
d_call: .
cdr3_nt: TGTGCCAGCAGTTTGGCCGGGACTCAAGGGTACACTGAAGCTTTCTTT
cdr3_aa: CASSLAGTQGYTEAFF

v_call: TRBV5-1
cdr3_length: 15
clone_size: .
j_call: TRBJ2-2
d_call: TRBD1
cdr3_nt: TGCGCCAGCAGCTGGACAGGGGGCGAGGCCGGGGAGCTGTTTTTT
cdr3_aa: CASSWTGGEAGELFF

v_call: TRBV7-9
cdr3_length: 11
clone_size: .
j_call: TRBJ2-5
d_call: .
cdr3_nt: TGTGCCAGCGGGATACAAGAGACCCAGTACTTC
cdr3_aa: CASGIQETQYF

v_call: TRBV7-2
cdr3_length: 13
clone_size: .
j_call: TRBJ2-3
d_call: .
cdr3_nt: TGTGCCAGCAGCACGGGACTTCCGATACGGGGGTATTTT
cdr3_aa: CASSTGLPIRGYF

v_call: TRBV6-5
cdr3_length: 13
clone_size: .
j_call: TRBJ1-3
d_call: .
cdr3_nt: TGTGCCAGCAGCTTGGTTGCTGGAAACACCATATATTTT
cdr3_aa: CASSLVAGNTIYF

v_call: TRBV4-2
cdr3_length: 15
clone_size: .
j_call: TRBJ1-4
d_call: .
cdr3_nt: TGTGCCAGCAGCCTAACCAGGGTAGGGAATGAAAAACTGTTTTTT
cdr3_aa: CASSLTRVGNEKLFF

v_call: TRBV15
cdr3_length: 18
clone_size: .
j_call: TRBJ1-2
d_call: TRBD1
cdr3_nt: TGTGCCACCAGCAGAGCTCGGGGGACAGGGGGCTTTCAGTATGGCTACACCTTC
cdr3_aa: CATSRARGTGGFQYGYTF

v_call: TRBV2
cdr3_length: 12
clone_size: .
j_call: TRBJ1-6
d_call: .
cdr3_nt: TGTGCCAGCAGTGCTACTAAGTCACCCCTCCACTTT
cdr3_aa: CASSATKSPLHF

v_call: TRBV30
cdr3_length: 13
clone_size: .
j_call: TRBJ1-1
d_call: .
cdr3_nt: TGTGCCTGTCAACGACGGGGGGGGACTGAAGCTTTCTTT
cdr3_aa: CACQRRGGTEAFF

v_call: TRBV30
cdr3_length: 15
clone_size: .
j_call: TRBJ2-6
d_call: .
cdr3_nt: TGTGCCTGGGGAAACCCTAGCTCTGGGGCCAACGTCCTGACTTTC
cdr3_aa: CAWGNPSSGANVLTF

v_call: TRBV11-3
cdr3_length: 14
clone_size: .
j_call: TRBJ2-1
d_call: TRBD1
cdr3_nt: TGTGCCAGCAGCGCGCGGACAGGGAACAATGAGCAGTTCTTC
cdr3_aa: CASSARTGNNEQFF

v_call: TRBV18
cdr3_length: 15
clone_size: .
j_call: TRBJ1-5
d_call: TRBD1
cdr3_nt: TGTGCCAGCTCACCATCCAGGGGGTTAAGTCAGCCCCAGCATTTT
cdr3_aa: CASSPSRGLSQPQHF

v_call: TRBV6-1
cdr3_length: 19
clone_size: .
j_call: TRBJ2-3
d_call: .
cdr3_nt: TGTGCCAGCAGTGAACAGGAAAGGGGACATGTAGACCTCCCAGATACGCAGTATTTT
cdr3_aa: CASSEQERGHVDLPDTQYF

v_call: TRBV10-2
cdr3_length: 14
clone_size: .
j_call: TRBJ1-1
d_call: TRBD1
cdr3_nt: TGCGCCAGCTCCGAAGGGGGCATTGGCACTGAAGCTTTCTTT
cdr3_aa: CASSEGGIGTEAFF

v_call: TRBV7-7
cdr3_length: 13
clone_size: .
j_call: TRBJ2-6
d_call: .
cdr3_nt: TGTGCCAGCAGCCCCAGCGGGGCCAACGTCCTGACTTTC
cdr3_aa: CASSPSGANVLTF

v_call: TRBV7-8
cdr3_length: 14
clone_size: .
j_call: TRBJ1-1
d_call: .
cdr3_nt: TGTGCCAGCAGCTTAGAAGGGGTTGTTACTGAAGCTTTCTTT
cdr3_aa: CASSLEGVVTEAFF

v_call: TRBV5-1
cdr3_length: 17
clone_size: .
j_call: TRBJ2-6
d_call: .
cdr3_nt: TGCGCCAGCAGCTTGCTGGCAGGGGGGGCTGGGGCCAACGTCCTGACTTTC
cdr3_aa: CASSLLAGGAGANVLTF

v_call: TRBV5-6
cdr3_length: 16
clone_size: .
j_call: TRBJ2-3
d_call: .
cdr3_nt: TGTGCCAGCAGCCCGGGGGCCTCACCGGCGACAGATACGCAGTATTTT
cdr3_aa: CASSPGASPATDTQYF